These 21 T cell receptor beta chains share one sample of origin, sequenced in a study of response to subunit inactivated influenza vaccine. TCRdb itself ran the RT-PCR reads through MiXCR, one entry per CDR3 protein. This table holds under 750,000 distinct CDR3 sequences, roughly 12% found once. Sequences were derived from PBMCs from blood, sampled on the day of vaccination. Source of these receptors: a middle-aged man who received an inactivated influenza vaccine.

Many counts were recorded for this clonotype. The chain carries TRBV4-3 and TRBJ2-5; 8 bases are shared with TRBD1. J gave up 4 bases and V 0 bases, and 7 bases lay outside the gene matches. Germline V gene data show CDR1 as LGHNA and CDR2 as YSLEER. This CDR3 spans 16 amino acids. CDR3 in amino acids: CASSQDRDRYSETQYF. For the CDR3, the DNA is TGCGCCAGCAGCCAAGACCGGGACAGGTACTCAGAGACCCAGTACTTC.

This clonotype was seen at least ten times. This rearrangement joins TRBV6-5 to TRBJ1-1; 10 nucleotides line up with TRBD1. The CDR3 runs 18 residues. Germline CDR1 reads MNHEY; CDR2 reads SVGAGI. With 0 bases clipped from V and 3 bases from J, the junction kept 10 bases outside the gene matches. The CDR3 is CASSYSMGRTGGDTEAFF. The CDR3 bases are TGTGCCAGCAGTTACTCGATGGGTAGGACAGGGGGAGACACTGAAGCTTTCTTT.

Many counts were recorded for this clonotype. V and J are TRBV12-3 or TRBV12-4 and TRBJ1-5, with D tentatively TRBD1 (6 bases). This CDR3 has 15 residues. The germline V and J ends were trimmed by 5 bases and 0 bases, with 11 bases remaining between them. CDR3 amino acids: CASSTTGYSNQPQHF. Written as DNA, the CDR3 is TGTGCCAGCAGTACCACAGGGTATAGCAATCAGCCCCAGCATTTT.

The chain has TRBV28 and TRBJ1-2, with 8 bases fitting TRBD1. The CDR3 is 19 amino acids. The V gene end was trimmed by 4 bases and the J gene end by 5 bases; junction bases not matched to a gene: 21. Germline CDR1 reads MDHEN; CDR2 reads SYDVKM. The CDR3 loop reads CASSSRTGRALFYGYGYTF. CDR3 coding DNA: TGTGCCAGCAGTTCCCGGACAGGGAGAGCTTTGTTCTATGGTTATGGCTACACCTTC.

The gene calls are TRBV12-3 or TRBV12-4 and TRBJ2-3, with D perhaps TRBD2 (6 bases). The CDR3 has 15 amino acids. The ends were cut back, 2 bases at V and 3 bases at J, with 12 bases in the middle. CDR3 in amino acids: CASSLNAGRTDTQYF. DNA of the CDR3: TGTGCCAGCAGTTTAAATGCGGGGAGGACAGATACGCAGTATTTT.

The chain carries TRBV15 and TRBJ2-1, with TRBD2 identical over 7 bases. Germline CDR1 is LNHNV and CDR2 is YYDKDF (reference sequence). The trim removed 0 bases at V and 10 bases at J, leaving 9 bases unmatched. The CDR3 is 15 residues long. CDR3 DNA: TGTGCCACCAGCAGAGAGACGGGTCGGGGAGGGGAGCAGTTCTTC. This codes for CATSRETGRGGEQFF.

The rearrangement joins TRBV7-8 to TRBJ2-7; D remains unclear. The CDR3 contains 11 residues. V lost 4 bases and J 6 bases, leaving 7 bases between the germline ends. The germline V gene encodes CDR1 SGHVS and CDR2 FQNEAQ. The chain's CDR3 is CASSSDPEQYF. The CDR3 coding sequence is TGTGCCAGCAGCTCTGACCCCGAGCAGTACTTC.

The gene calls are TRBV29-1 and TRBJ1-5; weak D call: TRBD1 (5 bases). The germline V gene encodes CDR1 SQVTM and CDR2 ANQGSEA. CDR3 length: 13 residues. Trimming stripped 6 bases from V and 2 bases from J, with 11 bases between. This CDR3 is CSVQEGGNQPQHF. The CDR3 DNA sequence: TGCAGCGTCCAGGAAGGGGGCAATCAGCCCCAGCATTTT.

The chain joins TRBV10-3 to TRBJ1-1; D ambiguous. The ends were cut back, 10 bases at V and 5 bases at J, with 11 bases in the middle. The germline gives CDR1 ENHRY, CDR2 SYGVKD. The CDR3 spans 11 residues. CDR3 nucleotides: TGTGCCAACAGCGGAGGGACTGAAGCTTTCTTT. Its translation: CANSGGTEAFF.

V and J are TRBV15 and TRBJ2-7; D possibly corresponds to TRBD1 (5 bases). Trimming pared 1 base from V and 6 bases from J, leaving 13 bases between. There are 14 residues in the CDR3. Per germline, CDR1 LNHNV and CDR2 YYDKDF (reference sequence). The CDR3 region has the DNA TGTGCCACCAGCAGAGCTGGCAGGGAAGCCGAGCAGTACTTC. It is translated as CATSRAGREAEQYF.

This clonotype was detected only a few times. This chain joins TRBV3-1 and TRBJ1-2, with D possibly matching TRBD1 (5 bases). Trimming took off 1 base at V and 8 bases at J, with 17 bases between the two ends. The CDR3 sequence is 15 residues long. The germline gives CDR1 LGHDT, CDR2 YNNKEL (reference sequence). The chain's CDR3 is CASSQVRDPPGGYTF. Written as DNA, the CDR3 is TGTGCCAGCAGCCAAGTTCGGGACCCCCCTGGGGGCTACACCTTC.

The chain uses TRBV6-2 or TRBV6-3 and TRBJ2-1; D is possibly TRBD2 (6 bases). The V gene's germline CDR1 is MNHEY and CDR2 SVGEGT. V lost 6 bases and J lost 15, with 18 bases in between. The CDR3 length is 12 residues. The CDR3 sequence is CASSPDSGERFF. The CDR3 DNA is TGTGCCAGCAGCCCCGATAGCGGCGAGAGGTTCTTC.

The CDR3 is CSAYLAGDKETQYF. CDR3 sequence (DNA): TGCAGTGCTTATCTAGCGGGGGATAAAGAGACCCAGTACTTC. The chain links TRBV20-1 to TRBJ2-5, with TRBD2 identical over 10 bases. The trim removed 5 bases at V and 3 bases at J, leaving 6 bases unmatched. Germline lookup yields CDR1 DFQATT and CDR2 SNEGSKA (reference sequence). The CDR3 runs 14 residues.

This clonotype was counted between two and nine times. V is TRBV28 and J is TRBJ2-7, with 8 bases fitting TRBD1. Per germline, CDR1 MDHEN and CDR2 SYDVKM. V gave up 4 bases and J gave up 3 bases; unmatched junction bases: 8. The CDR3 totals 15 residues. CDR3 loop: CASSSRTGMFYEQYF. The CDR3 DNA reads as TGTGCCAGCAGTTCCAGGACAGGGATGTTCTACGAGCAGTACTTC.

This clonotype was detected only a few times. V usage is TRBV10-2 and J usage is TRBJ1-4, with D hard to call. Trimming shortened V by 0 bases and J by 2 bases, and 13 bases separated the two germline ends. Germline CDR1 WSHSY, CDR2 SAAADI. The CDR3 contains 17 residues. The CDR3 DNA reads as TGCGCCAGCAGTGAGTCGACCCTCTGGCGGACTAATGAAAAACTGTTTTTT. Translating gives CASSESTLWRTNEKLFF.

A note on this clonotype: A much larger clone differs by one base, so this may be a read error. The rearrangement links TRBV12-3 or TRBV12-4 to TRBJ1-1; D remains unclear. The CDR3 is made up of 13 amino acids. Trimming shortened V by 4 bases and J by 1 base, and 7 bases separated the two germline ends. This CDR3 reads CASSSSGNTEAFF. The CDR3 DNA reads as TGTGCCAGCAGTTCCTCGGGGAACACTGAAGCTTTCTTT.

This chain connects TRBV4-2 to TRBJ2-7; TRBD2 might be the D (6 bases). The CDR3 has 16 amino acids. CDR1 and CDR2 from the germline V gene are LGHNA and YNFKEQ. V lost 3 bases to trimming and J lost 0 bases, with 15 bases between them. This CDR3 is CASSQALIGSSYEQYF. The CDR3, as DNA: TGTGCCAGCAGCCAGGCCCTGATCGGGAGCTCCTACGAGCAGTACTTC.

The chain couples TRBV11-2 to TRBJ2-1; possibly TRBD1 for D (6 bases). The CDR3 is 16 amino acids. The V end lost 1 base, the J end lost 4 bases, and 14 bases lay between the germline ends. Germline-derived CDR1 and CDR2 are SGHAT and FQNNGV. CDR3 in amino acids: CASSLGGQDPYNEQFF. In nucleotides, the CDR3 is TGTGCCAGCAGCTTAGGGGGGCAGGACCCTTACAATGAGCAGTTCTTC.

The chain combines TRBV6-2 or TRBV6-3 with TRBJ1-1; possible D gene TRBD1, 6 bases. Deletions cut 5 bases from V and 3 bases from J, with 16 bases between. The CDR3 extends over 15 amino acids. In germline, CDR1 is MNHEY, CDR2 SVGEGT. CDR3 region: CASSRPVAGDTEAFF. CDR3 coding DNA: TGTGCCAGCAGTCGCCCCGTGGCAGGGGACACTGAAGCTTTCTTT.

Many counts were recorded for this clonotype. CDR3: CAIPYGLSYNEQFF. The CDR3 DNA reads as TGTGCCATCCCGTATGGACTCTCATACAATGAGCAGTTCTTC. The chain has TRBV7-9 and TRBJ2-1, with D perhaps matching TRBD2 (5 bases). The V and J ends lost 10 bases and 4 bases respectively, with 17 bases between them. The V gene's germline CDR1 is SEHNR and CDR2 FQNEAQ (reference sequence). The CDR3 has 14 amino acids.

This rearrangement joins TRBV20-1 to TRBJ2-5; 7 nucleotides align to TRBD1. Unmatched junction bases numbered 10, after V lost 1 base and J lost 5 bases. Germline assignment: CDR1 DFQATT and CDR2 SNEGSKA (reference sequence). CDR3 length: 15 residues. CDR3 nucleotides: TGCAGTGCTAGAGGAAGGGACAGAATAATGGAGACCCAGTACTTC. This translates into CSARGRDRIMETQYF.